The entry below gives a single TCR beta chain sequence along with its context. Assay: immunoSEQ multiplex PCR; the TCRdb copy retains only in-frame clones and omits some. Among some 89,000 clones, roughly 84% were seen once, and the ten largest hold about 15%. This specimen comes from a study of PD-L1 blockade in urothelial cancer. As for the study in general: The year 2014 saw patients start atezolizumab, 1,200 mg intravenously every 3 weeks. Once treatment had started, blood was analyzed at 3 weeks (second dose) and again at 6 weeks. When blood samples were assessed, the median T cell count was about 130,000.

Time point of the sample: pretreatment peripheral blood. Sampling of each patient yielded between 1 and 8 specimens, collected pretreatment and on-treatment. The CDR3 is 15 residues long. Trimming at V came to 7 bases and at J to 0 bases, leaving 6 bases not matched to a gene. Germline V gives CDR1 ENHRY, CDR2 SYGVKD. This TCR was recovered from a man aged 60-69 years with urothelial cancer. The chain recombines TRBV10-3 with TRBJ2-3; 8 bases map to TRBD1. Source: PBMCs, taken around atezolizumab (anti-PD-L1) treatment. The CDR3 region has the DNA TGTGCCATCAATCCGACAGGGGAGAGCACAGATACGCAGTATTTT. It specifies CAINPTGESTDTQYF.